This T cell receptor (beta chain) originates from a study of prognosis after radiotherapy for stage I lung cancer. Study context: While roughly 7 patients had squamous cell carcinoma tumors, the tumors of about a dozen were adenocarcinoma. A median of around 7 months after radiotherapy, distant metastases were seen in several patients, while no significant progression was shown by 15.

The CDR3 totals 14 residues. Germline V gives CDR1 SEHNR, CDR2 FQNEAQ (reference sequence). On this clonotype: At one end, the junction sequence differs from germline, possibly due to a read error.

The TCR beta CDR3 region was amplified from genomic DNA, with two rounds of multiplex PCR being used for the amplification. The first round of PCR was done with primers that matched each TRBV and TRBJ gene. MiXCR was run by TCRdb on the multiplex PCR reads, yielding one entry per CDR3 protein. The profile shows 20,000 or so distinct CDR3 sequences, about 27% of them singletons. This TCR was recovered from a donor aged 50 or older with non-small cell lung cancer. This chain joins TRBV7-9 and TRBJ1-3; unclear D gene. Material: PBMCs, obtained before or after stereotactic body radiation therapy (not recorded which). CDR3 sequence (DNA): TGTGCCAGCCCAGAGGGAAAGTCTGGAAAAACCATATATTTT. Protein sequence: CASPEGKSGKTIYF.